This entry features one T cell receptor (beta chain) sequence. This entry belongs to a study of shared clonotypes between healthy human individuals. Naive-designated CD8 cells lacked CD45RO, were positively enriched for CCR7, and omitted terminally differentiated effector memory CD45RA+ cells. Only in-frame clones appear in the TCRdb table, and some are missing; sequencing was by immunoSEQ multiplex PCR. Of around 1.9 million clones in the sample, 93% were seen once. Germline V gene sequence: CDR1 MGHDK, CDR2 SYGVNS. V was cut by 8 bases and J by 8 bases, with 15 bases left in between. This CDR3 contains 12 residues.

The TCR comes from a man aged 18 to 29 in good health. Some clones in this sample may be carry-over from other donors' samples. J is TRBJ1-2 and V is TRBV25-1; maybe TRBD1 (5 bases). The sample taken for sequencing was naive CD8+ T cells from PBMCs. The CDR3 DNA reads as TGTGCCAGCTTTGTCCGGGACTTAGGCTACACCTTC. Its translation is CASFVRDLGYTF.